This TCR beta chain was captured in a study of blood T cell repertoires in COVID-19. At the level of the study: The origin of the acute and convalescent COVID-19 samples was the United States, Italy and Spain. The cDNA or gDNA used as material had been derived from T cells, B-cell-depleted T cells, or PBMCs.

V lost 1 base and J 5 bases, leaving 9 bases between the germline ends. The CDR3 has 14 residues. Per the germline V gene, CDR1 is SGHTA and CDR2 is FQGTGA. Authors' methods: Amplifying reference gene primers gave estimates of nucleated cell counts. TCRdb keeps only in-frame clones here, not all; method: immunoSEQ multiplex PCR. Clone size and V and J calls were adopted from that table, with D and trimming inferred from the DNA. This sample has about 280,000 clones; about 85% occur once, and the top ten carry 2% to 3%. Cohort placement rested on clinical history that participants reported themselves. Material for sequencing was PBMCs or T cells enriched from blood (not recorded which). The chain employs TRBV7-3 and TRBJ2-1, with D hard to call. The source is a woman in her forties or fifties who had recovered from COVID-19. DNA of the CDR3: TGTGCCAGCAGCTTAAATAGCATCGACAATGAGCAGTTCTTC. It translates to CASSLNSIDNEQFF. The full variable domain, its missing parts supplied by reference TRBV7-3 and TRBJ2-1, is GAGVSQTPSNKVTEKGKYVELRCDPISGHTALYWYRQSLGQGPEFLIYFQGTGAADDSGLPNDRFFAVRPEGSVSTLKIQRTERGDSAVYLCASSLNSIDNEQFFGPGTRLTVL.